A single sample is the source of the 15 T cell receptor beta chains below, sequenced in a study of blood T cell repertoires in COVID-19. TCRdb's copy holds only in-frame clones and misses some; the assay was immunoSEQ multiplex PCR. The sample carries some 150,000 clones, 80% recorded once. The specimen was peripheral blood. All receptors derive from a woman in her fifties or sixties with acute or convalescent COVID-19.

This clone has more than one count but fewer than ten. The chain links TRBV27 to TRBJ2-2, with TRBD1 identical over 8 bases. With V trimmed by 6 bases and J by 1 base, 4 bases remained unmatched. CDR3 length: 15 residues. CDR1 and CDR2 from the germline V gene are MNHEY and SMNVEV (reference sequence). CDR3 region: CASRRGQGNTGELFF. DNA of the CDR3: TGTGCCAGCAGACGAGGACAGGGGAACACCGGGGAGCTGTTTTTT.

The V and J genes are TRBV5-1 and TRBJ1-1, with D maybe TRBD1 (5 bases). The CDR3 length is 14 residues. Deletions cut 0 bases from V and 4 bases from J, with 10 bases between. From germline, CDR1 is SGHRS and CDR2 YFSETQ. The CDR3 DNA reads as TGCGCCAGCAGCTTGGATCAGGGAGGCACTGAAGCTTTCTTT. It encodes CASSLDQGGTEAFF.

The chain uses TRBV5-4 and TRBJ1-6; 7 bases align to TRBD1. Trimming at V came to 2 bases and at J to 7 bases, leaving 12 bases not matched to a gene. The CDR3 is made up of 17 amino acids. Per germline, CDR1 SGHNT and CDR2 YYREEE (reference sequence). The CDR3 loop reads CASSFFSIGTENSPLHF. As DNA, the CDR3 is TGTGCCAGCAGCTTTTTCTCGATTGGGACAGAAAATTCACCCCTCCACTTT.

This clone has a single count. The chain has TRBV4-2 and TRBJ1-6; no clear D gene. The CDR3 consists of 16 residues. Between the trimmed V and J ends, which lost 4 bases and 9 bases, there was a span of 19 bases. CDR1 LGHNA and CDR2 YNFKEQ come from the germline V gene. CDR3 amino acids: CASSLNSGSPPSPLHF. The CDR3 coding sequence is TGTGCCAGCAGCCTCAACTCCGGGTCCCCACCTTCACCCCTCCACTTT.

In this sample, this clone turned up once. The chain recombines TRBV6-1 with TRBJ2-3; tentative D call: TRBD2 (7 bases). Germline V gene sequence: CDR1 MNHNS, CDR2 SASEGT. This CDR3 spans 14 amino acids. Trimming pared 2 bases from V and 6 bases from J, leaving 12 bases between. This chain's CDR3 is CASSELGRGDTQYF. CDR3 DNA: TGTGCCAGCAGTGAATTGGGGAGGGGGGATACGCAGTATTTT.

The chain carries TRBV6-2 or TRBV6-3 and TRBJ1-1; D call uncertain. Trimming removed 5 bases at V and 8 bases at J, with 9 bases between. Looked up from germline, CDR1 is MNHEY and CDR2 is SVGEGT. The CDR3 loop spans 11 amino acids. The DNA of the CDR3 is TGTGCCAGCAGTGCACAGAGAGAAGCTTTCTTT. Its protein product is CASSAQREAFF.

V usage is TRBV10-3 and J usage is TRBJ2-5; D ambiguous. Trimming removed 8 bases from V and 2 bases from J, with 12 bases in between. Germline V CDR1 and CDR2: ENHRY, SYGVKD. The CDR3 runs 13 residues. The CDR3 sequence is CAISRLEQETQYF. CDR3 coding DNA: TGTGCCATCTCCCGACTGGAACAAGAGACCCAGTACTTC.

The CDR3 is CASSWTGVRMGEQYF. CDR3 sequence (DNA): TGTGCCAGCAGCTGGACAGGGGTTCGTATGGGGGAGCAGTACTTC. J is TRBJ2-7 and V is TRBV7-8; TRBD1 matches at 9 bases. The V and J ends lost 4 bases and 7 bases, in that order; junction bases with no gene match: 11. Looked up from germline, CDR1 is SGHVS and CDR2 is FQNEAQ. There are 15 residues in the CDR3.

V gene TRBV9 combines with J gene TRBJ2-1, with a weak D call TRBD1 (5 bases). The CDR3 extends over 14 amino acids. CDR1 is SGDLS and CDR2 is YYNGEE in the germline V gene. V lost 2 bases to trimming and J lost 5 bases, with 11 bases between them. CDR3 nucleotides: TGTGCCAGCAGCGTTAGACAGAGAAACAATGAGCAGTTCTTC. Amino acids: CASSVRQRNNEQFF.

The chain carries TRBV6-6 and TRBJ1-2; the match to TRBD1 covers 9 bases. Trimming took 10 bases from V and 8 from J; bases not matched to a gene: 17. The CDR3 contains 15 residues. Per germline, CDR1 MNHNY and CDR2 SVGAGI (reference sequence). CDR3 in amino acids: CATLLGEQGAKGYTF. Here the CDR3 DNA reads TGTGCCACCCTACTCGGGGAACAGGGGGCTAAGGGCTACACCTTC.

The chain couples TRBV9 to TRBJ1-1, with a tentative D call TRBD1 (5 bases). Germline CDR1 SGDLS, CDR2 YYNGEE. Trimming pared 0 bases from V and 3 bases from J, leaving 12 bases between. There are 15 residues in the CDR3. CDR3 in amino acids: CASSVGGGFHTEAFF. The CDR3 DNA sequence: TGTGCCAGCAGCGTAGGGGGCGGCTTCCACACTGAAGCTTTCTTT. Looking up the rest from reference TRBV9 and TRBJ1-1 gives the full variable domain: DSGVTQTPKHLITATGQRVTLRCSPRSGDLSVYWYQQSLDQGLQFLIQYYNGEERAKGNILERFSAQQFPDLHSELNLSSLELGDSALYFCASSVGGGFHTEAFFGQGTRLTVV.

V and J are TRBV30 and TRBJ2-7; D is possibly TRBD2 (7 bases). The CDR3 runs to 15 residues. Trimming cost V 3 bases and J 2 bases, with 17 bases left between them. CDR1 and CDR2 from the germline V gene are GTSNPN and SVGIG (reference sequence). CDR3: CAWRSIGGAAYEQYF. CDR3 nucleotide sequence: TGTGCCTGGAGGTCTATAGGGGGGGCGGCCTACGAGCAGTACTTC.

The chain recombines TRBV6-5 with TRBJ1-2; 11 bases are shared with TRBD1. The trim removed 6 bases at V and 3 bases at J, leaving 3 bases unmatched. There are 14 residues in the CDR3. Germline CDR1 reads MNHEY; CDR2 reads SVGAGI. The CDR3 coding sequence is TGTGCCAGCAGACGGGGACAGGGGGACTATGGCTACACCTTC. Protein sequence: CASRRGQGDYGYTF.

This sequence joins TRBV7-2 and TRBJ2-7; D is possibly TRBD2 (6 bases). V lost 2 bases and J 7 bases, leaving 12 bases between the germline ends. CDR3 length equals 13 residues. Germline lookup yields CDR1 SGHTA and CDR2 FQGNSA. The CDR3 bases are TGTGCCAGCAGCTTATCAGGTGCGGGGGAGCAGTACTTC. It is translated as CASSLSGAGEQYF.

The chain combines TRBV28 with TRBJ2-1, with D perhaps matching TRBD1 (5 bases). V was shortened by 8 bases and J by 7 bases, with 21 bases between the two germline ends. The CDR3 runs 15 residues. Germline V gene data show CDR1 as MDHEN and CDR2 as SYDVKM. The CDR3 nucleotides are TGTGCCAGCCGCCGGCAGGGTGGTATTGGGAATGAGCAGTTCTTC. It is translated as CASRRQGGIGNEQFF.